The source of this T cell receptor (beta chain) is a study of blood T cell repertoires in COVID-19. On the study more broadly: The study drew acute and convalescent COVID-19 samples from the United States, Italy and Spain.

The study recruited exposed participants who had met a COVID-19 case within 2 weeks before entry. As originally analysed: Nucleated cell counts were estimated from reference gene primer amplification. The data were produced by immunoSEQ multiplex PCR, yet TCRdb's version contains in-frame clones alone and is incomplete. V and J calls and clone size follow that table, whereas D and trimming were derived from the DNA. The sample contains fewer than 400,000 clones, 90% of which appear only once. The sequence came from a woman under 40 who had been exposed to COVID-19. The material sequenced was PBMCs or T cells enriched from blood (not recorded which).

CDR3 protein: CAIKKDGSTEAFF. CDR3 in DNA: TGTGCCATCAAAAAAGACGGGAGCACTGAAGCTTTCTTT. The V and J genes are TRBV10-3 and TRBJ1-1; D uncertain. V was clipped by 7 bases and J by 4 bases, with 13 bases between them. Germline V gives CDR1 ENHRY, CDR2 SYGVKD. The CDR3 extends over 13 amino acids.